This T cell receptor (beta chain) was documented in a study of shared clonotypes between healthy human individuals (TCRdb year 2020). With regard to the full study: A few men and two women, aged 18 to 49 years, made up the cohort. To increase sequencing depth and limit assay-specific biases, TCR repertoire library preparation and sequencing were carried out by different laboratories using diverse techniques. To estimate repertoire size and how much clonotypes are shared between individuals, the study performed deep sequencing of blood TCR repertoires from a few healthy adults. For each donor, CD4 naive and CD4 memory were each run on three plates, CD8 naive on two plates, and CD8 memory on one plate. Leukapheresis yielded between about 0.85 and 10 billion PBMCs per donor.

V is cut by 0 bases and J by 0 bases, and the space between the germline ends is 12 bases. Including the terminal cysteine and phenylalanine, the CDR3 comprises 16 residues. Only CDR3 DNA is held: 48 bases, read in frame from base 1. CDR1 is given as GTSNPN and CDR2 as SVGIG, both from the germline V gene (reference sequence). Using the deep immunoSEQ assay, multiplex PCR amplified TCR CDR3 regions from genomic DNA. Extracted genomic DNA from each cell subset was spread evenly across all wells of several immunoSEQ 96-well plates, with each plate serving as a replicate. For sorted subsets, approximately 200 ng of genomic DNA, equivalent to 25,000 to 30,000 T cell genomes, went into each replicate PCR. Purified libraries were measured with a Qubit 3.0 fluorometer, size-checked on a Bioanalyzer 2100, and measured again with the KAPA Library Quantification kit. Every immunoSEQ 96-well plate was sequenced on a dedicated single-read 150-cycle Illumina NextSeq 550 flow cell. Per the original workflow: The immunoSEQ output contained only junctional sequences without quality scores, so filtering could not match that applied to full-length reads. Sequences were annotated with PyIR, a Python wrapper for IgBLAST v1.9, using IMGT germline references to assign V/J genes and CDR3. Any read was removed if the V/J assignment was weak (E-value above 1e-6), the CDR3 was missing, or the read contained stop codons, out-of-frame junctions, or ambiguous translated residues. V3J clonotypes were defined as sequences sharing the same inferred V gene, J gene, and CDR3 amino acid sequence. The percentage overlap between two repertoires was calculated by dividing the number of shared unique clonotypes by the size of the smaller repertoire. Richness of each repertoire was evaluated using RTK rarefaction, the Chao1 estimator, and Recon v2.1 estimates of unobserved clonotypes. For all TCRbeta clonotypes obtained by the gDNA method from four donors, generation probabilities were computed with OLGA. TCRdb re-hosts the immuneACCESS table, in-frame sequences only. Its copies lack some clones; in the studies checked, an unresolved V gene accounts for under half of them, and the cause for the rest is not known. V and J calls and clone size are copied from that table; D and trimming were computed from the DNA. This sample has some 2,500,000 clones in its table, and approximately 94% of those were observed once. The top ten constitute about 0.38% of the sample.

A remark on this clone: What antigen it recognizes has not been identified. No quality values exist for individual bases; no much larger clone is one base distant.

Donors were healthy HIV-negative adults with no recently reported acute infections or vaccinations. All donors were Caucasian adults living in Nashville, Tennessee, USA. CD4+ T cells were enriched by magnetic negative selection; naive cells were then positively selected on CD45RA, and the negative fraction formed the memory subset. Blood was obtained by leukapheresis, after which PBMCs were separated by Ficoll-Histopaque density gradient centrifugation and cryopreserved in liquid nitrogen vapor phase. Analytical flow cytometry was used to check the purity and quantity of every magnetically sorted T cell population. Genomic DNA was isolated from every sorted fraction and measured by UV absorbance on a Nanodrop 2000c. Broader findings and caveats from the paper: The small number of donors limited the genetic and exposure-history diversity represented. Based on pairwise subsampling, the degree of clonotype sharing among donors was expected to be affected by sequencing depth. Higher generation probabilities were observed for clonotypes shared by all four sorted-subset donors than for non-shared clonotypes. Naive subsets generally had larger estimated clonotype richness than memory subsets. Sampling was restricted to blood, and TCR repertoires in tissue are likely to differ from TCR repertoires in blood. Across four donors, approximately 4.9% of naive CD4, roughly 3.4% of naive CD8, around 2.1% of memory CD4, and approximately 0.4% of memory CD8 clonotypes were shared. Rarefaction of sorted-subset datasets indicated incomplete sequencing despite the large sequencing depth.

The rearrangement combines TRBV30 with TRBJ2-1; the D gene remains uncertain. Sequenced: naive CD4+ T cells from PBMCs. The cell subset or site label, read with the paper, signifies: CD45RA+ positively selected. The TCR was taken from a man between 18 and 35 years old in good health. Some clones in this sample may be carry-over from other donors' samples. The CDR3 loop reads CAWSVSRPSSYNEQFF. The nucleotides read TGTGCCTGGAGTGTCTCCAGGCCGAGCTCCTACAATGAGCAGTTCTTC.